This T cell receptor (beta chain) comes out of a study of blood T cells in healthy people across ages (dated by TCRdb to 2013 to 2016). A note on the overall study: In model experiments, roughly one uniquely barcoded TCR beta cDNA molecule per two T cells was captured by template switching. Age-related changes in TCR beta repertoire diversity were measured in the study by deep sequencing normalized with unique cDNA molecular identifiers. The donors were split into four age groups: young (average approximately 16 years), middle-aged (more than 35), aged (more than 60) and long-lived (about 82). Donors of different ages were randomly distributed across sequencing lanes to avoid experimental bias. The study analyzed two additional independent replicas of 1 million unique cDNA reads from the same blood draw for two donors, one aged 18 to 30 and one aged 80 or older.

The roughly 39 donors, aged 6 to 90 years, were systemically healthy Caucasian individuals from Russia. Each donor gave approximately 9.3 milliliters of peripheral blood, collected into EDTA-treated Vacutainer tubes. PBMCs were isolated by Ficoll-Paque density-gradient centrifugation, with at least 6.5 million obtained per sample. Trizol reagent was used to extract total RNA from PBMCs, with at least 5 micrograms per sample. For every donor, an aliquot of PBMCs went through flow cytometry to measure the percentages of naive CD45RAhigh/CD27high T cells. The protocol used for the library was 5' RACE. Data came from an Illumina HiSeq 2500. The second PCR ran for about 6 to 12 cycles and used a J-beta primer mix along with a sample-barcoded 5' primer. A template-switch 5' adaptor carrying 12 random nucleotides introduced a unique molecular identifier onto each TCR beta cDNA molecule. Each sample yielded at least 2.5 million CDR3-containing paired-end reads. The Mint cDNA synthesis kit, primed by a TRBC-specific oligonucleotide, was used to synthesize first-strand cDNA from all RNA. Following uracil-DNA glycosylase treatment, a first 18-cycle PCR with universal primers M1SS and BC2_uni_R was performed on all cDNA. The authors' analysis ran thus. Normalization of each sample was performed by random selection of 1 million high-quality reads, each carrying a distinct molecular identifier. Instead of being binned into consensus sequences, reads that shared molecular identifiers were thrown out. MiTCR, run with a Q25 quality threshold and the strictest error-elimination algorithm, handled CDR3 identification, clonotype clustering and error correction. Lower-bound total TCR beta diversity was estimated with a nonparametric unseen species model using Euler transformation. The public reads were reanalyzed by TCRdb: fastp trimming at Q25, MiXCR alignment, in-frame beta chains only. Rows with a matching CDR3 protein are joined into one entry that keeps the most common DNA and genes. The V and J calls here are based on TCRdb, not the publication. The sample data list about 570,000 distinct CDR3 sequences, and roughly a quarter of these were observed just once. The ten largest clones capture less than 20% of the sample.

In regard to this clonotype: No antigen is known for it. An end of the junction differs from the germline gene, which may be a read error.

Paper-wide results and their limitations: Estimates of total diversity based on one million sequenced T cells were regarded as lower bounds and as underestimates. Because profiling used bulk unsorted PBMCs, naive and antigen-experienced compartments could not be compared conclusively. Compared with the aged group, the long-lived group had more naive CD4+ T cells, fewer expanded clones and increased TCR diversity, suggesting age selection. A strong correlation was found between observed TCR beta diversity and the percentage of naive T cells measured by flow cytometry. Because donor CMV infection status was unknown, age-related changes in expanded clonotypes were potentially confounded. Observed TCR beta diversity per million T cells fell roughly linearly with age, and a significant reduction was already apparent by age around 44.

The clonotype comes from a woman between 65 and 79 years old in good health. Material: blood.

The DNA is TGTGCCAGCAGCGAAGGGATCCTCCTGGGTTCCTACGAACAGTACTTC. This is translated as CASSEGILLGSYEQYF. The sequence is built from TRBV9 and TRBJ2-7; no D gene can be assigned with confidence. The germline V gene supplies CDR1 SGDLS and CDR2 YYNGEE. The CDR3 contains 16 residues, cysteine and phenylalanine counted. Of all the DNA, just the CDR3 is kept, 48 bases in frame from base 1.